These T cell receptor beta chains were read from a single sample in a study of blood T cell repertoires in COVID-19. Clones were sequenced by immunoSEQ multiplex PCR, and TCRdb holds only the in-frame ones, with some missing. The data show tens of thousands of clones, with less than 95% seen just once and under 2.5% held by the top ten. The sequenced material came from peripheral blood. These receptors were collected from a human donor with active COVID-19. The donor label of this sample is uncertain. Both conserved end residues are part of each CDR3. A D gene is named only where the DNA matches it firmly. Size tells how often a clone was seen (once, few, many) or the class of an expanded clone, and some rows leave it out.

clone_size	v_call	d_call	j_call	cdr3_nt	cdr3_aa
-	TRBV4-3	TRBD2	TRBJ2-5	TGCGCCAGCAGCCAAAAGTTAATAGCGGGGGAAAAGCGCGGGACCCAGTACTTC	CASSQKLIAGEKRGTQYF
-	TRBV19	-	TRBJ2-2	TGTGCCAGTAGTAGTTTACTCAACACCGGGGAGCTGTTTTTT	CASSSLLNTGELFF
-	TRBV9	TRBD2	TRBJ2-5	TGTGCCAGCAGCCCGAGGGGACTAGCGGGGGGGGAGACCCAGTACTTC	CASSPRGLAGGETQYF
few	TRBV24-1	TRBD2	TRBJ2-2	TGTGCCACCCGCGGGGGGGGGAACACCGGGGAGCTGTTTTTT	CATRGGGNTGELFF
-	TRBV7-8	-	TRBJ2-7	TGTGCCAGCAGCTTAGCTCCGCTAGAGGCCGAGCAGTACTTC	CASSLAPLEAEQYF
-	TRBV4-3	TRBD1	TRBJ1-4	TGCGCCAGCAGCCAAGGACCGGGACAGGGGAATGAAAAACTGTTTTTT	CASSQGPGQGNEKLFF
-	TRBV5-1	TRBD1	TRBJ1-1	TGCGCCAGCAGCTGGGCGGACAGGGGGCAGGGGTGGGGTAACACTGAAGCTTTCTTT	CASSWADRGQGWGNTEAFF
-	TRBV3-1/TRBV3-2	-	TRBJ1-5	TGTGCCAGCAGCCGGGGACCGGGGGGACAGCCCCAGCATTTT	CASSRGPGGQPQHF
few	TRBV7-6	-	TRBJ1-6	TGTGCCAGCAGCCTGGGACAAGTCTATTCACCCCTCCACTTT	CASSLGQVYSPLHF
-	TRBV18	TRBD1	TRBJ1-1	TGTGCCAGCTCACCCGCGGACAGGAACGATGAAGCTTTCTTT	CASSPADRNDEAFF
-	TRBV13	TRBD1	TRBJ1-2	TGTGCCAGCAGGCTGACAGGGGAGGAGGGATCTACGGGGGGCTACACCTTC	CASRLTGEEGSTGGYTF
once	TRBV6-1	-	TRBJ2-7	TGTGCCAGCAGTGAAGTGCAGGCCTACGAGCAGTACTTC	CASSEVQAYEQYF
-	TRBV7-9	-	TRBJ2-1	TGTGCCAGCAGCCCCCCCGGCGGGCAGAATGTTGCCTACAATGAGCAGTTCTTC	CASSPPGGQNVAYNEQFF
-	TRBV7-9	TRBD2	TRBJ2-5	TGTGCCAGCACCCAAATAGCGGGGGAGACGAAGACCCAGTACTTC	CASTQIAGETKTQYF
-	TRBV7-2	-	TRBJ1-1	TGTGCCAGCAGCTTAGACAGGAACACTGAAGCTTTCTTT	CASSLDRNTEAFF
-	TRBV6-4	TRBD1	TRBJ2-5	TGTGCCAGCAGGCGGACAGGCGGAAAAGAGACCCAGTACTTC	CASRRTGGKETQYF
-	TRBV7-9	-	TRBJ2-2	TGTGCCAGCAGCCAGGGGATCGGGGAGCTGTTTTTT	CASSQGIGELFF
-	TRBV7-9	TRBD1	TRBJ2-5	TGTGCCAGCGGGATACAGGGGGCTGGGGAGACCCAGTACTTC	CASGIQGAGETQYF
-	TRBV24-1	-	TRBJ1-2	TGTGCCACCAGTGATGGGGGGGGAAGCTATGGCTACACCTTC	CATSDGGGSYGYTF
-	TRBV6-6	-	TRBJ2-5	TGTGCCAGCAGTTACGGGCAGGGGAGAGAGACCCAGTACTTC	CASSYGQGRETQYF
-	TRBV7-8	TRBD1	TRBJ1-1	TGTGCCAGCAGCTTCTACTACTACGAACCAACCGGGACAGAGAACACTGAAGCTTTCTTT	CASSFYYYEPTGTENTEAFF
once	TRBV7-3	-	TRBJ2-3	TGTGCCAGCAGCTTGAACGGGGGGCCGGGAGATACGCAGTATTTT	CASSLNGGPGDTQYF
-	TRBV5-6	-	TRBJ1-6	TGTGCCAGCAGCTTGTTGAGGGTCAACTATTCACCCCTCCACTTT	CASSLLRVNYSPLHF
-	TRBV29-1	TRBD1	TRBJ1-5	TGCAGCCTGTGGCTTGGGACAGGGGTCTATAGCAATCAGCCCCAGCATTTT	CSLWLGTGVYSNQPQHF
-	TRBV24-1	TRBD1	TRBJ2-7	TGTGCCACCAGTGATTCCAGGGACAGGCATCTCGAGCAGTACTTC	CATSDSRDRHLEQYF
-	TRBV9	TRBD1	TRBJ1-2	TGTGCCAGCAGCGTTGACGCGGGACAGGGAGTCTATGGCTACACCTTC	CASSVDAGQGVYGYTF
-	TRBV3-1/TRBV3-2	TRBD1	TRBJ2-7	TGTGCCAGCAGCCAAGTAGGCGTCGGACAGGTGGTATTCTACGAGCAGTACTTC	CASSQVGVGQVVFYEQYF
-	TRBV9	-	TRBJ2-1	TGTGCCAGCGGCGTCCGAGCGGTTTTTAACTCCTACAATGAGCAGTTCTTC	CASGVRAVFNSYNEQFF
-	TRBV23-1	TRBD1	TRBJ2-7	TGCGCCAGCAGTCAAAGAAAACAGGGGACCCGCTCCTACGAGCAGTACTTC	CASSQRKQGTRSYEQYF
-	TRBV19	TRBD1	TRBJ1-1	TGTGCCAGCAAAGCAGGGGGCTGGGGCACTGAAGCTTTCTTT	CASKAGGWGTEAFF
-	TRBV7-2	TRBD1	TRBJ1-2	TGTGCCAGCAGCTTAGCGATCCGACAGGGGTCCGACTACACCTTC	CASSLAIRQGSDYTF
-	TRBV11-2	TRBD2	TRBJ2-3	TGTGCCAGCAGTTCCTCTAGCGGGGGGAGGGGTACGCAGTATTTT	CASSSSSGGRGTQYF
-	TRBV18	TRBD1	TRBJ1-5	TGTGCCAGCTCACCGGGTCCCCGGGACAGGCGAAATAGCAATCAGCCCCAGCATTTT	CASSPGPRDRRNSNQPQHF
-	TRBV29-1	TRBD1	TRBJ2-7	TGCAGCGCCAGACAGGGGTTGGGGTTCGAGCAGTACTTC	CSARQGLGFEQYF
once	TRBV5-1	TRBD2	TRBJ2-7	TGCGCCAGCAGCTCTACTAGCGGGGGGGCCCACGAGCAGTACTTC	CASSSTSGGAHEQYF
-	TRBV2	TRBD1	TRBJ1-4	TGTGCCAGCAGTCCAAACGGACAGGGAGCTAATGAAAAACTGTTTTTT	CASSPNGQGANEKLFF
-	TRBV5-1	TRBD1	TRBJ1-1	TGCGCCAGCAGCCCCGATCGGACAGGGGTCTATAACACTGAAGCTTTCTTT	CASSPDRTGVYNTEAFF
-	TRBV16	-	TRBJ1-2	TGTGCCAGCAGCGAATTCGCTTTTCCACCGGGGTCCTATGGCTACACCTTC	CASSEFAFPPGSYGYTF
-	TRBV5-8	-	TRBJ1-3	TGTGCCAGCAGCTTGGTGGGCAGGGCCTCTGGAAACACCATATATTTT	CASSLVGRASGNTIYF
-	TRBV19	-	TRBJ2-5	TGTGCCAGTAGTATGACAGGGAGGGAGACCCAGTACTTC	CASSMTGRETQYF
-	TRBV28	TRBD2	TRBJ2-2	TGTGCCAGTACGGCGAGCGGGGGTACCGGGGAGCTGTTTTTT	CASTASGGTGELFF
-	TRBV4-1	-	TRBJ1-2	TGCGCCAGCAGCCAAGACCCCCAGTTGGTCGGCTACACCTTC	CASSQDPQLVGYTF